Listed here are 32 T cell receptor beta chains from one sample, sequenced in a study of cytomegalovirus exposure and HLA in healthy donors. The primer mix had 60 Vbeta and 13 Jbeta primers. The assay was immunoSEQ multiplex PCR, and TCRdb's table has in-frame clones only and misses some. The sample has 200,000 to 250,000 clones, around four fifths seen once. Sequencing was done on a sample of PBMCs. The receptors stem from an older woman in good health and CMV-seropositive.

This clone was observed a few times. The V and J genes are TRBV21-1 and TRBJ2-7; TRBD2 is the table's D call and was not checked against the DNA. TRBV21-1 is flagged as a pseudogene. This CDR3 contains 15 residues. CDR3 DNA sequence: TGTGCCAGCAGCTTATGGGTCTGGAGGATTTACGAGCAGTACTTC. This codes for CASSLWVWRIYEQYF.

V usage is TRBV4-1 and J usage is TRBJ2-5; 10 bases align to TRBD2. CDR1 and CDR2 from the germline V gene are MGHRA and YSYEKL. Germline trimming cut 1 base from V and 2 bases from J; bases unmatched to any gene: 7. The CDR3 covers 17 residues. The CDR3 coding sequence is TGCGCCAGCAGCCAAGCCTGGCTAGCGGGGGCACAAGAGACCCAGTACTTC. It is translated as CASSQAWLAGAQETQYF.

The rearrangement uses TRBV6-1 and TRBJ2-7, with a tentative D call TRBD1 (6 bases). Germline assignment: CDR1 MNHNS and CDR2 SASEGT. Trimming left V 7 bases short and J 7 bases short, with 23 bases between. There are 15 residues in the CDR3. The CDR3 coding sequence is TGTGCCAGCAAAGAACCAGGGGAGTCGTGGGGGGAGCAGTACTTC. Its protein product is CASKEPGESWGEQYF.

V gene TRBV28 combines with J gene TRBJ2-7, with D tentatively TRBD2 (6 bases). The CDR3 runs to 14 residues. CDR1 and CDR2 from the germline V gene are MDHEN and SYDVKM. Trimming left V 8 bases short and J 0 bases short, with 14 bases between. In DNA form, the CDR3 reads TGTGCCAGCGCAGGGACTTTTACCTCCTACGAGCAGTACTTC. Protein product: CASAGTFTSYEQYF.

V usage is TRBV7-2 and J usage is TRBJ2-6; 8 bases agree with TRBD1. CDR3 length: 18 residues. The ends lost 5 bases at V and 4 bases at J; junction bases unmatched: 13. Per the germline V gene, CDR1 is SGHTA and CDR2 is FQGNSA. The CDR3 spells CASSVEGQGAGGANVLTF. CDR3 nucleotides: TGTGCCAGCAGCGTCGAGGGGCAGGGGGCGGGGGGGGCCAACGTCCTGACTTTC.

The J gene is TRBJ2-5, the V gene TRBV5-1; 11 bases line up with TRBD1. The CDR3 is made up of 14 amino acids. Germline-derived CDR1 and CDR2 are SGHRS and YFSETQ. V shed 4 bases, J shed 4 bases, and the junction held 3 bases outside the gene matches. CDR3 coding DNA: TGCGCCAGCAGCACCGGGACAGGGGGAGAGACCCAGTACTTC. Its protein is CASSTGTGGETQYF.

V usage is TRBV5-1 and J usage is TRBJ2-1; a weak D match, TRBD2 (6 bases). Germline loops: CDR1 SGHRS, CDR2 YFSETQ. The CDR3 is 16 residues long. Trimming removed 1 base at V and 0 bases at J, with 11 bases between. DNA of the CDR3: TGCGCCAGCAGCTTGTTAGCGGCGAACTCCTACAATGAGCAGTTCTTC. Translation gives CASSLLAANSYNEQFF. Full variable domain (outside the CDR3, taken from reference TRBV5-1 and TRBJ2-1): KAGVTQTPRYLIKTRGQQVTLSCSPISGHRSVSWYQQTPGQGLQFLFEYFSETQRNKGNFPGRFSGRQFSNSRSEMNVSTLELGDSALYLCASSLLAANSYNEQFFGPGTRLTVL.

The gene calls are TRBV5-6 and TRBJ1-3; no reliable D call. V was clipped by 0 bases and J by 6 bases, with 16 bases between them. The germline V gene has CDR1 SGHDT and CDR2 YYEEEE. The CDR3 is 16 residues long. CDR3 residues: CASSLEWVGSTNTIYF. CDR3 sequence (DNA): TGTGCCAGCAGCTTGGAATGGGTGGGCAGTACAAACACCATATATTTT.

The chain is built from TRBV2 and TRBJ2-1; no clear D. The CDR3 is made up of 13 amino acids. CDR1 SNHLY and CDR2 FYNNEI come from the germline V gene. The V and J ends lost 3 bases and 9 bases respectively, with 12 bases between them. CDR3 sequence reads: CASSESYRAEQFF. The CDR3 nucleotides are TGTGCCAGCAGTGAGAGTTATCGCGCTGAGCAGTTCTTC.

This sequence joins TRBV6-1 and TRBJ1-1, with TRBD1 matching over 10 bases. The CDR3 is made up of 13 amino acids. Germline CDR1 reads MNHNS; CDR2 reads SASEGT. V trimming: 7 bases; J trimming: 8 bases; junction bases outside the gene matches: 7. DNA for the CDR3: TGTGCCAGCACTATGACAGGGGGCTTGGAAGCTTTCTTT. It yields the protein CASTMTGGLEAFF.

This chain links TRBV4-2 with TRBJ2-3; tentative D call: TRBD1 (6 bases). V lost 0 bases, J lost 3 bases, and 13 bases lay in between. CDR1 is LGHNA and CDR2 is YNFKEQ in the germline V gene. The CDR3 contains 16 residues. The CDR3 protein is CASSQENRVRTDTQYF. CDR3 coding DNA: TGTGCCAGCAGCCAAGAGAACAGGGTAAGAACAGATACGCAGTATTTT.

The V call is TRBV13, the J call TRBJ2-3; D possibly corresponds to TRBD2 (6 bases). This CDR3 has 17 residues. Trimming removed 3 bases at V and 4 bases at J, with 20 bases between. Per germline, CDR1 PRHDT and CDR2 FYEKMQ (reference sequence). CDR3 in DNA: TGTGCCAGCAGCTTCACTCGGGGGTTTGTAGCGGCAGATACGCAGTATTTT. Its protein is CASSFTRGFVAADTQYF. Full variable domain (outside the CDR3, taken from reference TRBV13 and TRBJ2-3): AAGVIQSPRHLIKEKRETATLKCYPIPRHDTVYWYQQGPGQDPQFLISFYEKMQSDKGSIPDRFSAQQFSDYHSELNMSSLELGDSALYFCASSFTRGFVAADTQYFGPGTRLTVL.

This clone was seen only a few times. The chain recombines TRBV5-1 with TRBJ2-3, with no clear D. Per the germline V gene, CDR1 is SGHRS and CDR2 is YFSETQ. V was trimmed by 3 bases and J by 2 bases, leaving 10 bases between them. The CDR3 is made up of 14 amino acids. Here the CDR3 reads CASSSLEPTDTQYF. The CDR3 nucleotides are TGCGCCAGCAGCTCCCTAGAGCCCACAGATACGCAGTATTTT.

This chain links TRBV12-2 with TRBJ2-3; the listed D gene, TRBD2, was not tested against the DNA. TRBV12-2 is assigned pseudogene status. This CDR3 is 18 amino acids long. CDR3 coding DNA: TGTGCAAGTCTCTCACTTCCTAATAGCGGGAGGAGCACAGATACGCAGTATTTT. Amino acids: CASLSLPNSGRSTDTQYF.

The rearrangement links TRBV7-9 to TRBJ1-1; 12 bases agree with TRBD1. Germline V gene sequence: CDR1 SEHNR, CDR2 FQNEAQ (reference sequence). V shed 1 base and J 10 bases; nucleotides not matched to a gene: 4. There are 14 residues in the CDR3. CDR3 DNA: TGTGCCAGCAGCTTAGTGGGACAGGGGGCCTTAGCTTTCTTT. It yields the protein CASSLVGQGALAFF.

The chain employs TRBV30 and TRBJ2-5, with D maybe TRBD2 (6 bases). The CDR3 totals 14 residues. CDR1 is GTSNPN, CDR2 SVGIG, per germline (reference sequence). With 3 bases removed from V and 11 bases from J, the gap between germline ends came to 22 bases. The CDR3 DNA is TGTGCCTGGAGACACCCGGCGGGGATGGGAGAGCAGTACTTC. Translated: CAWRHPAGMGEQYF.

The chain carries TRBV7-9 and TRBJ1-3; 8 bases match TRBD1. V trimming: 5 bases; J trimming: 0 bases; junction bases outside the gene matches: 6. Per the germline V gene, CDR1 is SEHNR and CDR2 is FQNEAQ (reference sequence). The CDR3 totals 16 residues. DNA for the CDR3: TGTGCCAGCAGCCCGACAGGGGCCAGCTCTGGAAACACCATATATTTT. It translates to CASSPTGASSGNTIYF.

V is TRBV27 and J is TRBJ1-1; 8 bases fit TRBD1. This CDR3 region has 16 residues. Germline lookup yields CDR1 MNHEY and CDR2 SMNVEV (reference sequence). The junction had 10 bases not matched to a gene; V was cut back by 7 bases and J by 0 bases. In DNA, the CDR3 is TGTGCCAGCAACGGACAGGGACTCCCCATGAACACTGAAGCTTTCTTT. It yields the protein CASNGQGLPMNTEAFF.

CDR3 region: CASSPPGQGNEKLFF. The CDR3 bases are TGTGCCAGCAGTCCACCGGGACAGGGGAATGAAAAACTGTTTTTT. The J gene is TRBJ1-4, the V gene TRBV28, with 10 bases lining up with TRBD1. J gave up 5 bases and V 5 bases, and 5 bases lay outside the gene matches. Germline CDR1 and CDR2: MDHEN and SYDVKM. This CDR3 has 15 amino acids.

V gene TRBV11-3 combines with J gene TRBJ2-7; D is perhaps TRBD2 (5 bases). The germline V gene encodes CDR1 SGHNT and CDR2 YENEEA. The CDR3 length is 13 residues. The V gene lost 0 bases and the J gene lost 3 bases, with 6 bases spanning the gap. The CDR3 nucleotides read TGTGCCAGCAGCTTAGACCGGGGCTACGAGCAGTACTTC. This encodes CASSLDRGYEQYF.

The rearrangement joins TRBV11-1 to TRBJ2-7, with 7 bases fitting TRBD2. The CDR3 contains 14 residues. V dropped 3 bases and J dropped 0; count of bases not matched to a gene: 2. The germline V gene encodes CDR1 SGHAT and CDR2 FQDESV (reference sequence). The CDR3 DNA reads as TGTGCCAGCAGCTTGGGCGGGGGCTCCTACGAGCAGTACTTC. As protein: CASSLGGGSYEQYF.

The chain recombines TRBV4-2 with TRBJ2-5, with no clear D. CDR3 length: 13 residues. The V end lost 3 bases, the J end lost 2 bases, and 7 bases lay between the germline ends. The germline V gene has CDR1 LGHNA and CDR2 YNFKEQ. The CDR3 nucleotides read TGTGCCAGCAGCCAGCGAGTACAAGAGACCCAGTACTTC. Encoded protein: CASSQRVQETQYF.

This chain uses TRBV4-1 with TRBJ2-3; maybe TRBD2 (6 bases). CDR3 length: 16 amino acids. Trimming cost V 5 bases and J 5 bases, with 20 bases left between them. CDR1 and CDR2 from the germline V gene are MGHRA and YSYEKL. This CDR3 reads CASSAPGVLLGDTQYF. The CDR3, as DNA: TGCGCCAGCAGCGCCCCGGGAGTTCTTTTAGGAGATACGCAGTATTTT.

V is TRBV11-1 and J is TRBJ2-7, with 8 bases fitting TRBD1. The germline V gene has CDR1 SGHAT and CDR2 FQDESV (reference sequence). The V gene end was trimmed by 5 bases and the J gene end by 3 bases; junction bases not matched to a gene: 9. CDR3 length: 15 residues. In DNA, the CDR3 is TGTGCCAGCAGCCCGGGACAGGCCGACCGCTACGAGCAGTACTTC. Encoded protein: CASSPGQADRYEQYF.

The chain carries TRBV5-4 and TRBJ1-2; unclear D gene. CDR1 and CDR2 from the germline V gene are SGHNT and YYREEE (reference sequence). The CDR3 spans 13 residues. The ends were cut back, 4 bases at V and 4 bases at J, with 11 bases in the middle. Written as DNA, the CDR3 is TGTGCCAGCAGCGAAAGAGTCTCCTATGGCTACACCTTC. This encodes CASSERVSYGYTF.

This clone appeared a single time. This chain uses TRBV6-5 with TRBJ2-6, with D possibly matching TRBD2 (6 bases). The CDR3 covers 15 residues. Trimming took off 9 bases at V and 1 base at J, with 13 bases between the two ends. Germline CDR1 reads MNHEY; CDR2 reads SVGAGI. The CDR3: CASRRGLSGANVLTF. CDR3 in DNA: TGTGCCAGTCGCCGGGGACTGTCTGGGGCCAACGTCCTGACTTTC.

The chain employs TRBV27 and TRBJ2-2, with 9 bases identical to TRBD2. The germline V gene encodes CDR1 MNHEY and CDR2 SMNVEV (reference sequence). Trimming took 0 bases from V and 6 from J; bases not matched to a gene: 17. CDR3 length: 20 residues. As DNA, the CDR3 is TGTGCCAGCAGTTTATCGGGGGGGTTAGCGGGAGCTTCTCGGGCCGGGGAGCTGTTTTTT. This sequence encodes CASSLSGGLAGASRAGELFF.

CDR3 sequence reads: CASRGGTGGSQPQHF. The CDR3 DNA reads TGTGCCAGCAGGGGGGGGACAGGGGGCAGTCAGCCCCAGCATTTT. The genes are TRBV2 and TRBJ1-5, with 12 bases matching TRBD1. Germline-derived CDR1 and CDR2 are SNHLY and FYNNEI. This CDR3 contains 15 residues. After removal of 6 bases from V and 6 bases from J, the junction contained 6 bases not matched to a gene. Full variable domain (missing parts from reference TRBV2 and TRBJ1-5): EPEVTQTPSHQVTQMGQEVILRCVPISNHLYFYWYRQILGQKVEFLVSFYNNEISEKSEIFDDQFSVERPDGSNFTLKIRSTKLEDSAMYFCASRGGTGGSQPQHFGDGTRLSIL.

This rearrangement joins TRBV19 to TRBJ1-2; unclear D gene. This CDR3 comprises 14 residues. Germline CDR1 reads LNHDA; CDR2 reads SQIVND (reference sequence). V dropped 1 base and J dropped 8 bases, with 14 bases sitting between them. The CDR3 is CASSIGGSGRGYTF. In DNA form, the CDR3 reads TGTGCCAGTAGTATAGGAGGGTCTGGGCGAGGCTACACCTTC.

This rearrangement joins TRBV2 to TRBJ2-1; D might be TRBD2 (5 bases). Trimming shortened V by 6 bases and J by 4 bases, and 10 bases separated the two germline ends. The germline CDR1 and CDR2 sequences are SNHLY and FYNNEI. CDR3 size: 13 residues. CDR3 nucleotides: TGTGCCAGCAGCGGAAGAGGGTACAATGAGCAGTTCTTC. This codes for CASSGRGYNEQFF.

The J gene is TRBJ2-5, the V gene TRBV7-9; 9 bases map to TRBD1. Unmatched junction bases numbered 10, after V lost 6 bases and J lost 5 bases. The germline V gene encodes CDR1 SEHNR and CDR2 FQNEAQ (reference sequence). The CDR3 extends over 15 amino acids. The CDR3 sequence is CASSFTQGAQETQYF. In nucleotides, the CDR3 is TGTGCCAGCAGTTTCACACAGGGGGCGCAGGAGACCCAGTACTTC. Together with reference TRBV7-9 and TRBJ2-5, the CDR3 gives the full variable domain: DTGVSQNPRHKITKRGQNVTFRCDPISEHNRLYWYRQTLGQGPEFLTYFQNEAQLEKSRLLSDRFSAERPKGSFSTLEIQRTEQGDSAMYLCASSFTQGAQETQYFGPGTRLLVL.

This clone came up once. The chain links TRBV27 to TRBJ2-7; TRBD1 matches 9 bases. Unmatched junction bases numbered 16, after V lost 8 bases and J lost 5 bases. Germline CDR1 reads MNHEY; CDR2 reads SMNVEV (reference sequence). This CDR3 spans 16 amino acids. The CDR3 DNA reads as TGTGCCAGCGCTCAGGGGCCGGGACAGGGCTACCACGAGCAGTACTTC. It is translated as CASAQGPGQGYHEQYF.